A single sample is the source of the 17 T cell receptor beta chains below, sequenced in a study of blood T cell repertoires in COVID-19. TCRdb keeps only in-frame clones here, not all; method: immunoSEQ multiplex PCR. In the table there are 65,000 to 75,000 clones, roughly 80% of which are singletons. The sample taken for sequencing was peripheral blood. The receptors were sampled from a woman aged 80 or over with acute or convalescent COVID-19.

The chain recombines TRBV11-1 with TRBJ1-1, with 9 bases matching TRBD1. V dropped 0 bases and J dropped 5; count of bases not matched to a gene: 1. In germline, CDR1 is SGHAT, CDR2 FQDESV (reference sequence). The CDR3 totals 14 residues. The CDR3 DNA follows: TGTGCCAGCAGCTTAGCGACAGGGGGGACTGAAGCTTTCTTT. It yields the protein CASSLATGGTEAFF. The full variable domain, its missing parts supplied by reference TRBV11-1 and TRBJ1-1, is EAEVAQSPRYKITEKSQAVAFWCDPISGHATLYWYRQILGQGPELLVQFQDESVVDDSQLPKDRFSAERLKGVDSTLKIQPAELGDSAMYLCASSLATGGTEAFFGQGTRLTVV.

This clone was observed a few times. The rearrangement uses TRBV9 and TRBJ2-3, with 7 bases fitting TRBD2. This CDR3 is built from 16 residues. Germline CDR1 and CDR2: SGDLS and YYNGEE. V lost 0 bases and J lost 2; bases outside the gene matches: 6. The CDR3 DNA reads TGTGCCAGCAGCGTAGGAATCGGGGGGAACACAGATACGCAGTATTTT. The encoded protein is CASSVGIGGNTDTQYF.

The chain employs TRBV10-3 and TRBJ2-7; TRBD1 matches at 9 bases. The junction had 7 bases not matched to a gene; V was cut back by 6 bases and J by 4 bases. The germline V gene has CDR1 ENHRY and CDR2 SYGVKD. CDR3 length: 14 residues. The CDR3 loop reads CAISEGQGIYEQYF. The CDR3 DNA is TGTGCCATCAGCGAAGGACAGGGGATTTACGAGCAGTACTTC.

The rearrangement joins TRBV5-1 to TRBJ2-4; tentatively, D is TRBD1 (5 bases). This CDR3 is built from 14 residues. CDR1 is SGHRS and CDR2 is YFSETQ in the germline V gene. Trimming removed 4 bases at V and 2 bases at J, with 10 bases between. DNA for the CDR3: TGCGCCAGCAGCCCGACAGTCTCCAAAAACATTCAGTACTTC. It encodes CASSPTVSKNIQYF. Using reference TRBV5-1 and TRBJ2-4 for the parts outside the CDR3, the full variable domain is KAGVTQTPRYLIKTRGQQVTLSCSPISGHRSVSWYQQTPGQGLQFLFEYFSETQRNKGNFPGRFSGRQFSNSRSEMNVSTLELGDSALYLCASSPTVSKNIQYFGAGTRLSVL.

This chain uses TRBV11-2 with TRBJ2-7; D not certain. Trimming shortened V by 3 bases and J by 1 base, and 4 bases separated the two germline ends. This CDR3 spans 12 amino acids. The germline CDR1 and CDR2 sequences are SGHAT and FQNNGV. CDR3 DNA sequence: TGTGCCAGCAGCTTCCCATCCTACGAGCAGTACTTC. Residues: CASSFPSYEQYF.

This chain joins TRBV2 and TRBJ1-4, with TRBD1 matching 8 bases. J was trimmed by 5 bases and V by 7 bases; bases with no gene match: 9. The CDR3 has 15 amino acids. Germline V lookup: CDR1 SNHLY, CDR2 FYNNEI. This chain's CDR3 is CASTQIRTGNEKLFF. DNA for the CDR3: TGTGCCAGCACCCAAATAAGGACAGGGAATGAAAAACTGTTTTTT.

Here the CDR3 reads CASLARIGAGGDDTQYF. The CDR3 region has the DNA TGTGCCAGTTTGGCCCGCATAGGAGCGGGGGGTGACGATACGCAGTATTTT. The chain recombines TRBV19 with TRBJ2-3, with 9 bases lining up with TRBD2. Germline V CDR1 and CDR2: LNHDA, SQIVND (reference sequence). The CDR3 is 17 amino acids. Losses at the gene ends were 8 bases for V and 6 bases for J; bases not matched to a gene: 18.

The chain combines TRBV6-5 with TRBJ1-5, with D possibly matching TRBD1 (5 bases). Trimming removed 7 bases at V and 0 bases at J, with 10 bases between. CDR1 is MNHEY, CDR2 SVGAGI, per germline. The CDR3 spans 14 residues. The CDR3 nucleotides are TGTGCCAGCACCCGGGACTTTAGCAATCAGCCCCAGCATTTT. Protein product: CASTRDFSNQPQHF.

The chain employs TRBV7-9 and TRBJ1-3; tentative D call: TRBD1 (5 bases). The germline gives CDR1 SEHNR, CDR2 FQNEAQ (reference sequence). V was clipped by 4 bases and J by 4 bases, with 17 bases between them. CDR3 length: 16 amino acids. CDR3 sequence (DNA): TGTGCCAGCAGCTCCTGGATGGGGGAGGCGGGAAACACCATATATTTT. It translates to CASSSWMGEAGNTIYF.

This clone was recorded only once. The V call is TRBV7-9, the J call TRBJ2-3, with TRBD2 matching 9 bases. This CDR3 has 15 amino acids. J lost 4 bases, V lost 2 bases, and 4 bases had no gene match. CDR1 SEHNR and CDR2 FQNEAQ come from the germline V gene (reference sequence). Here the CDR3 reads CASSLPAGGPDTQYF. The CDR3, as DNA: TGTGCCAGCAGCTTACCTGCGGGGGGGCCAGATACGCAGTATTTT.

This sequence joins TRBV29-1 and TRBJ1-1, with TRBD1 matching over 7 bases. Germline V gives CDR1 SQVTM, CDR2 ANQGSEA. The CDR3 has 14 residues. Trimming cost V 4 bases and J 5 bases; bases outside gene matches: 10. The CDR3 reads CSVGTGVGGTEAFF. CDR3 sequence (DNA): TGCAGCGTTGGCACAGGGGTAGGGGGGACTGAAGCTTTCTTT.

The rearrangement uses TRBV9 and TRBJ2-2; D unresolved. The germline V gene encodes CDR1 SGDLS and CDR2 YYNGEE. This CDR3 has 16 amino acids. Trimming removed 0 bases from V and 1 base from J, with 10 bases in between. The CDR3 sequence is CASSVGSYGNTGELFF. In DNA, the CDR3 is TGTGCCAGCAGCGTAGGGTCTTACGGGAACACCGGGGAGCTGTTTTTT. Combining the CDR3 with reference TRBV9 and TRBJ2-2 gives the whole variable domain DSGVTQTPKHLITATGQRVTLRCSPRSGDLSVYWYQQSLDQGLQFLIQYYNGEERAKGNILERFSAQQFPDLHSELNLSSLELGDSALYFCASSVGSYGNTGELFFGEGSRLTVL.

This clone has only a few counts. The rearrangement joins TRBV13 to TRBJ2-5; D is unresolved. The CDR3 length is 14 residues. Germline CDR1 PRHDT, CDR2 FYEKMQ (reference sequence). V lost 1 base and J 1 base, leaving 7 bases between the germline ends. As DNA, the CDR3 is TGTGCCAGCAGCTTAGACCACTCCCAAGAGACCCAGTACTTC. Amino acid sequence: CASSLDHSQETQYF.

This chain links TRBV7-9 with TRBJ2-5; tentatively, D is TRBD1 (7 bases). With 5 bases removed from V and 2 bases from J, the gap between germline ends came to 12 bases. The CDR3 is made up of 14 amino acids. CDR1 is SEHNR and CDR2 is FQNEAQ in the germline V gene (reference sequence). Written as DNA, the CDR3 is TGTGCCAGCAGCCGGACAGGACTACAAGAGACCCAGTACTTC. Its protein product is CASSRTGLQETQYF.

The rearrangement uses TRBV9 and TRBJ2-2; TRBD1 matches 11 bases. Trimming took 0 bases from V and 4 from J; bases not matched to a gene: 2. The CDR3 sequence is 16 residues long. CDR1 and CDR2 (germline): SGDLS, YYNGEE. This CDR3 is CASSVGTGGTTGELFF. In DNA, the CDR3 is TGTGCCAGCAGCGTAGGGACAGGGGGCACCACCGGGGAGCTGTTTTTT.

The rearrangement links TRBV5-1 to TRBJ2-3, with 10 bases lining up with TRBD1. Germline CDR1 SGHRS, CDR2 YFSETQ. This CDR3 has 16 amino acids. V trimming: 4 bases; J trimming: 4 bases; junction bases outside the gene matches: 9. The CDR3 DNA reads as TGCGCCAGCAGCGCAACCGGGACAGGGGATTCAGATACGCAGTATTTT. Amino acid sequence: CASSATGTGDSDTQYF.

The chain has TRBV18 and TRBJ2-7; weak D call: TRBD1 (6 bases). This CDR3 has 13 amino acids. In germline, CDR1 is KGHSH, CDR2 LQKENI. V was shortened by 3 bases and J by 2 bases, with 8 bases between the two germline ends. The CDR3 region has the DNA TGTGCCAGCTCACCTGGACAGACCTACGAGCAGTACTTC. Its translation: CASSPGQTYEQYF.